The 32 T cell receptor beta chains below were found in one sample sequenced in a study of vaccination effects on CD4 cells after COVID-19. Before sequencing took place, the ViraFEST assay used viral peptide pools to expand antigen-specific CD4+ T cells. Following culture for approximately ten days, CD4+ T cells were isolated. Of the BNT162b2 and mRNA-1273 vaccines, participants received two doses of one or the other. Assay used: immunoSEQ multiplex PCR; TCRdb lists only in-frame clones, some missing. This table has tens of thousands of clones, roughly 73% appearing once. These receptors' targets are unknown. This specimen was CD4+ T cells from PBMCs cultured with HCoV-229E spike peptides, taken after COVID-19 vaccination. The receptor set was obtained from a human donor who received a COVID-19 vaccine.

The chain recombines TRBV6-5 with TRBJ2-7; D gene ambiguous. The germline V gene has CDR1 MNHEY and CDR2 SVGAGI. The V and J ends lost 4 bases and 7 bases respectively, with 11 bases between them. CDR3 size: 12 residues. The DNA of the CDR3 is TGTGCCAGCAGTTTGAAAGGTCGGGAGCAGTACGTC. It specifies CASSLKGREQYV.

For the CDR3, the DNA is TGCGCCAGCAGCGGACTAGCGGGAGGCACAGATACGCAGTATTTT. Translation: CASSGLAGGTDTQYF. V and J are TRBV5-1 and TRBJ2-3; TRBD2 matches 13 bases. The V gene end was trimmed by 4 bases and the J gene end by 1 base; junction bases not matched to a gene: 0. The CDR3 runs to 15 residues. Germline V lookup: CDR1 SGHRS, CDR2 YFSETQ.

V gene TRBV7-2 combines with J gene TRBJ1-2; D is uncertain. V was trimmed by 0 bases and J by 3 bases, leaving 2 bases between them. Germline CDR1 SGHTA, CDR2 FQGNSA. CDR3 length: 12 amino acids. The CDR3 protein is CASSLADYGYTF. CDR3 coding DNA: TGTGCCAGCAGCTTAGCAGACTATGGCTACACCTTC.

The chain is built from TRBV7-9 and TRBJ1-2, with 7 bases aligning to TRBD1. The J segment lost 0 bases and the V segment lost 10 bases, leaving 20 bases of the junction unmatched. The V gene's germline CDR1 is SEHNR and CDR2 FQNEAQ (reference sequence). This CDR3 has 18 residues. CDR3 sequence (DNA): TGTGCCACCCGACGGGTCAGGGGGTTACTCCTTTCTAACTATGGCTACACCTTC. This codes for CATRRVRGLLLSNYGYTF.

The chain's CDR3 is CASSHIGGQETQYF. CDR3 DNA sequence: TGTGCCAGCAGCCATATCGGGGGGCAAGAGACCCAGTACTTC. V and J are TRBV3-1 (or the pseudogene TRBV3-2) and TRBJ2-5; 7 bases line up with TRBD2. V was clipped by 3 bases and J by 2 bases; unmatched bases: 3. Germline CDR1 reads LGHDT; CDR2 reads YNNKEL (reference sequence). The CDR3 is 14 amino acids.

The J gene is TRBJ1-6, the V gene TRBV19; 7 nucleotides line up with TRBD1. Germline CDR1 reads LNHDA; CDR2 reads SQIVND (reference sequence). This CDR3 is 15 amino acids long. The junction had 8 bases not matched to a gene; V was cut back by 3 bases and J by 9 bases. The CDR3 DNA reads TGTGCCAGTAGTATTTCAGGACAGGCTGTTTCACCCCTCCACTTT. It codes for CASSISGQAVSPLHF.

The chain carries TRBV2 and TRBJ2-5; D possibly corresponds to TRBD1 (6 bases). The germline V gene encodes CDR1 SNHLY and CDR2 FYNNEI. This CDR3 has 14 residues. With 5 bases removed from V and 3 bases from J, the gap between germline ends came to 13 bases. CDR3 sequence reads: CASSIRRQEETQYF. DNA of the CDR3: TGTGCCAGCAGTATACGTCGACAGGAAGAGACCCAGTACTTC.

The CDR3 nucleotides are TGTGCCAGCAGTTTTGTGGGGAAGAACTATGGCTACACCTTC. Amino acids: CASSFVGKNYGYTF. This rearrangement joins TRBV28 to TRBJ1-2; no clear D gene. Trimming left V 3 bases short and J 2 bases short, with 10 bases between. The CDR3 consists of 14 residues. CDR1 and CDR2 from the germline V gene are MDHEN and SYDVKM.

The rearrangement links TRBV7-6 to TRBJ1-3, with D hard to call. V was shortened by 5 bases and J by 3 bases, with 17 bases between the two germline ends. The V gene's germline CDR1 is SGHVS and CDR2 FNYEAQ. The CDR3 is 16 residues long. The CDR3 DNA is TGTGCCAGCAGCCCCGGCCCTCTCTCTAATGGAAACACCATATATTTT. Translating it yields CASSPGPLSNGNTIYF. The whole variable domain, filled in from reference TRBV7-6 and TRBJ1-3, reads GAGVSQSPRYKVTKRGQDVALRCDPISGHVSLYWYRQALGQGPEFLTYFNYEAQQDKSGLPNDRFSAERPEGSISTLTIQRTEQRDSAMYRCASSPGPLSNGNTIYFGEGSWLTVV.

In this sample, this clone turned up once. The CDR3 region has the DNA TGTGCCAGCAGCTTAGGGCGGCTTGAGACCCAGTACTTC. Its translation: CASSLGRLETQYF. The V and J genes are TRBV7-2 and TRBJ2-5; D gene uncertain. CDR3 size: 13 residues. V gave up 1 base and J gave up 5 bases, with 8 bases separating them. Per the germline V gene, CDR1 is SGHTA and CDR2 is FQGNSA.

The CDR3 reads CASNGSGGGGSSTDTQYF. The CDR3 coding sequence is TGTGCCAGCAATGGTAGCGGGGGGGGTGGTAGTTCCACAGATACGCAGTATTTT. The chain is built from TRBV21-1 and TRBJ2-3; the table assigns TRBD2, which was not confirmed against the DNA. TRBV21-1 is recorded as a pseudogene. CDR3 size: 18 residues.

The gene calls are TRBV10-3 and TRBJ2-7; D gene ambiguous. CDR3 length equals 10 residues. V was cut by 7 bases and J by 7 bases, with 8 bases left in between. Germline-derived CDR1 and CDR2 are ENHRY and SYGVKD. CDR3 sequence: CAIKGKEQYV. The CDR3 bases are TGTGCCATCAAAGGGAAAGAGCAGTACGTC.

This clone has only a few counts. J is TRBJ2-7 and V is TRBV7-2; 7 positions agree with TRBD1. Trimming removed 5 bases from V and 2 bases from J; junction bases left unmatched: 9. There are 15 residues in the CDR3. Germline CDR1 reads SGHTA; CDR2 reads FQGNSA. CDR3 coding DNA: TGTGCCAGCAGCCTACAGGGGACGGTAACCTACGAGCAGTACGTC. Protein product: CASSLQGTVTYEQYV.

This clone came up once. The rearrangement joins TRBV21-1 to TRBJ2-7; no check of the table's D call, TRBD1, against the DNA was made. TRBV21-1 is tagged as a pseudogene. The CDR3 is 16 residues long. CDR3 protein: CASSKARQGGSYEQYV. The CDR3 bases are TGTGCCAGCAGCAAAGCGCGGCAGGGTGGGTCCTACGAGCAGTACGTC.

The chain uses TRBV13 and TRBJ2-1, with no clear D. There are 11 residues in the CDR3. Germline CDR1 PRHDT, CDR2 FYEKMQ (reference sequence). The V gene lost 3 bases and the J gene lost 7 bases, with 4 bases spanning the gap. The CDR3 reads CASSLLNEQFF. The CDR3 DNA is TGTGCCAGCAGCTTGTTAAATGAGCAGTTCTTC.

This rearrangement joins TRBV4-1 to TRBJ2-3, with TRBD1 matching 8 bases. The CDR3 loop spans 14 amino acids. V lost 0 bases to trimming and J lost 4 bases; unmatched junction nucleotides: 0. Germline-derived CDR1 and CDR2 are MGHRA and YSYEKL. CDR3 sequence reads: CASSQEQGADTQYF. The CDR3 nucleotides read TGCGCCAGCAGCCAAGAACAGGGGGCAGATACGCAGTATTTT.

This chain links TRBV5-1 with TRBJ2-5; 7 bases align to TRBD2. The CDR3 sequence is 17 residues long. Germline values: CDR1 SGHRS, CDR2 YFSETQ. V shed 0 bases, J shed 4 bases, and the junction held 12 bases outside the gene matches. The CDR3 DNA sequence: TGCGCCAGCAGCTTGGTCGGGGGGACGAGCCGGGGAGAGACCCAGTACTTC. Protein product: CASSLVGGTSRGETQYF. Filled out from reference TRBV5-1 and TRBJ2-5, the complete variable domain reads KAGVTQTPRYLIKTRGQQVTLSCSPISGHRSVSWYQQTPGQGLQFLFEYFSETQRNKGNFPGRFSGRQFSNSRSEMNVSTLELGDSALYLCASSLVGGTSRGETQYFGPGTRLLVL.

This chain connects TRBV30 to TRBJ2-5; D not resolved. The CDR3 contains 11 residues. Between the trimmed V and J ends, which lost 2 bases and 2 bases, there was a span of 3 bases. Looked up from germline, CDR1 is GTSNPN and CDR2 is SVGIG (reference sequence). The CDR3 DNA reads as TGTGCCTGGAGTCAACAAGAGACCCAGTACTTC. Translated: CAWSQQETQYF.

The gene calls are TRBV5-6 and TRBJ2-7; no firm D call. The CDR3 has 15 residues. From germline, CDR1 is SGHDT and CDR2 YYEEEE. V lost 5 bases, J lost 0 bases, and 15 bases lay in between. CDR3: CASRFYDVSSYEQYV. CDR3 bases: TGTGCCAGCAGATTTTATGACGTCAGCTCCTACGAGCAGTACGTC.

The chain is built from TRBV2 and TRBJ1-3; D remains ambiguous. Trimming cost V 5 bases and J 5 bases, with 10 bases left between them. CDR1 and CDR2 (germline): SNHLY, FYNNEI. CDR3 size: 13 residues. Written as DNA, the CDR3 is TGTGCCAGCAGTTTCGGGGTTAGAAACACCATATATTTT. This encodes CASSFGVRNTIYF.

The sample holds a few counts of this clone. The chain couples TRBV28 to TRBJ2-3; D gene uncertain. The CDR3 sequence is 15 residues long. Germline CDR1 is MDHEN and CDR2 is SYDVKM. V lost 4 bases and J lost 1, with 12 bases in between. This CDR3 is CASSSLGGGTDTQYF. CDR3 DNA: TGTGCCAGCAGTTCCCTGGGCGGCGGCACAGATACGCAGTATTTT. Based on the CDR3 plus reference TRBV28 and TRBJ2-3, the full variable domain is DVKVTQSSRYLVKRTGEKVFLECVQDMDHENMFWYRQDPGLGLRLIYFSYDVKMKEKGDIPEGYSVSREKKERFSLILESASTNQTSMYLCASSSLGGGTDTQYFGPGTRLTVL.

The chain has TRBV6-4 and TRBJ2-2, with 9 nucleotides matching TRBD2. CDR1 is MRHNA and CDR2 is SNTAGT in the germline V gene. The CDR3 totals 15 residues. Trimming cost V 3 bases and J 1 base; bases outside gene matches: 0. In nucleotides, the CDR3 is TGTGCCAGCAGTGAGCGGGGGGGGAACACCGGGGAGCTGTTTTTT. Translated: CASSERGGNTGELFF.

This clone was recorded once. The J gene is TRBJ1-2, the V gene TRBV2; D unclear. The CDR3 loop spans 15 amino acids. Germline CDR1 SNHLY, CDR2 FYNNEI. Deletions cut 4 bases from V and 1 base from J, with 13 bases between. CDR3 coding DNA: TGTGCCAGCAGTGTAGTGCGGACTGATAACTATGGCTACACCTTC. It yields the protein CASSVVRTDNYGYTF.

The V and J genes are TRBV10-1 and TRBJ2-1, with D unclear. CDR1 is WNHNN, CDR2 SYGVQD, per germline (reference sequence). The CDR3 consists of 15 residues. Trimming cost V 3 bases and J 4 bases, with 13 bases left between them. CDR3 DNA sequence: TGCGCCAGCAGTGATGGATTGCCTACGTACAATGAGCAGTTCTTC. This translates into CASSDGLPTYNEQFF.

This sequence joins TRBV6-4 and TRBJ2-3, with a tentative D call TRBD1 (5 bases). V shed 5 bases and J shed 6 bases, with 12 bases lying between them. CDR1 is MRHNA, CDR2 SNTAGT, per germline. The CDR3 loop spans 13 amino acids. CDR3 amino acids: CASSPRPGDTQYF. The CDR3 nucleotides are TGTGCCAGCAGTCCACGACCAGGGGATACGCAGTATTTT.

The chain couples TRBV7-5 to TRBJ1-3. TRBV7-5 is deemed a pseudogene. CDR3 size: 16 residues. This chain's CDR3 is CARSLGGFFSGNTIYF. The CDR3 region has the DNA TGTGCCAGAAGCTTAGGCGGGTTCTTCTCTGGAAACACCATATATTTT.

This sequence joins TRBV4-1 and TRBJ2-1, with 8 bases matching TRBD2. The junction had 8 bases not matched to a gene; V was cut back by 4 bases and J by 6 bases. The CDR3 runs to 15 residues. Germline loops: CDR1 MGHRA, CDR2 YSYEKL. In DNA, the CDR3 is TGCGCCAGCAGCCGACAGCGGGGGCCCTCCAATGAGCAGTTCTTC. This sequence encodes CASSRQRGPSNEQFF.

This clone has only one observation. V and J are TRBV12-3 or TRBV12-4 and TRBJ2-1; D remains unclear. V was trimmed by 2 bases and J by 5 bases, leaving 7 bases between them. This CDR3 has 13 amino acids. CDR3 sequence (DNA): TGTGCCAGCAGTTTAAACCGGGACAATGAGCAGTTCTTC. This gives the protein CASSLNRDNEQFF.

This chain's CDR3 is CASSAGQGTYNEQFF. DNA for the CDR3: TGCGCCAGCAGCGCCGGACAGGGTACTTACAATGAGCAGTTCTTC. The gene calls are TRBV5-1 and TRBJ2-1; 8 nucleotides line up with TRBD1. The CDR3 extends over 15 amino acids. After removal of 4 bases from V and 4 bases from J, the junction contained 7 bases not matched to a gene. The V gene's germline CDR1 is SGHRS and CDR2 YFSETQ.

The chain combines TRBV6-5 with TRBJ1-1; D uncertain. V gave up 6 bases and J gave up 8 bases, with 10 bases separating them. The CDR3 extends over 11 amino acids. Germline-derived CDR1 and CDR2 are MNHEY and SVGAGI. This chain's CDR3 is CASRGNIEAFF. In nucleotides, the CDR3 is TGTGCCAGCAGGGGCAACATCGAAGCTTTCTTT.

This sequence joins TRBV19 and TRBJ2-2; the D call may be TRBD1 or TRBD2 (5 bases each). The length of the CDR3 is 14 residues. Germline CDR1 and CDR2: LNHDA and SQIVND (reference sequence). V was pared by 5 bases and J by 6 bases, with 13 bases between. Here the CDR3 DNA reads TGTGCCAGTAGTCCGCAGGGAGATTCCGGGGAGCTGTTTTTT. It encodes CASSPQGDSGELFF.

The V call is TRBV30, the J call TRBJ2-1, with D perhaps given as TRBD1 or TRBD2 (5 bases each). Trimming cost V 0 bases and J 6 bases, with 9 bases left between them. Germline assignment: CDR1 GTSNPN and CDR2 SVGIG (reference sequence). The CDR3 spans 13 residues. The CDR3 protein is CAWSVEGPNEQFF. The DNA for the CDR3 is TGTGCCTGGAGTGTAGAGGGGCCCAATGAGCAGTTCTTC.